This TCR beta chain stems from a study of OX40 agonist ivuxolimab in advanced cancers. About the investigation overall: Ivuxolimab, which targeted the costimulatory receptor OX40 (CD134), was an agonistic, fully human IgG2 monoclonal antibody. The paper describes the monotherapy dose-escalation part (N = 52 patients) of the phase I trial of ivuxolimab. The purpose of peripheral TCRbeta sequencing was to test whether ivuxolimab changed TCR sequence diversity and led to clonal T-cell expansion. Partial responses occurred in three dose-escalation patients: two with cutaneous melanoma and one with hepatocellular carcinoma. Of the roughly 52 dose-escalation patients, hepatocellular carcinoma was present in about 20, melanoma in approximately 15, renal cell carcinoma in 9 and head and neck cancer in 9. Intravenous ivuxolimab was administered to patients every 2 weeks at six dose levels: 0.01, 0.1, 0.3, 1.5, 3 and 10 mg/kg. A male proportion of 70% to 90% and a mean age of roughly 58 years, ranging from roughly 23 to 80, were recorded for the dose-escalation cohort. Patients were allowed to have had prior anti-PD-1, anti-PD-L1 or anti-CTLA-4 therapy, and 40% of the dose-escalation patients had previously received checkpoint inhibitors. Results the study describes overall, beyond this receptor: The antigen specificity of the clonally expanded peripheral T cells was not determined. In partial responders in the 0.1-3.0 mg/kg groups, normalized peripheral clonal expansion was found to be among the lowest, especially among CD8+ T cells. Low levels of normalized T-cell clonal expansion were also seen in some patients who did not respond. On average, CD8+ T cells showed more expanded clones than CD4+ T cells after ivuxolimab. Clonal expansion of both CD4+ and CD8+ blood T cells was observed from baseline to week 6 at doses 0.1 to 3.0 mg/kg.

The CDR1 and CDR2 encoded by the germline V gene are SGHTA and FQGTGA. V and J are truncated by 5 bases and 7 bases respectively, leaving an intervening sequence of 12 bases. The CDR3 has 13 amino acids, counting the end cysteine and phenylalanine. Only the CDR3 DNA stays, 39 bases, in frame from base 1. For sequencing of the TCRbeta CDR3 region, genomic DNA was extracted from the sorted cells. TCRbeta CDR3 regions were sequenced using the immunoSEQ Assay. TCRdb carries this immuneACCESS record with in-frame sequences only. Its versions omit some clonotypes, under half of them owing to an unresolved V gene in the studies checked, with the rest unexplained. Within this sample are 79,000 or so clones, with about 90% of them counted one time only. The top ten hold around 1.6% of the sample. The trial excluded patients who had a history of autoimmune disease or were on systemic immunosuppression. Peripheral blood for TCR sequencing was drawn from every dose cohort at baseline, at cycle 4 day 1 and at cycle 7 day 1. Samples came from an open-label, multicenter, first-in-human phase I dose-escalation trial of ivuxolimab. Adults with locally advanced or metastatic melanoma, renal cell, hepatocellular, or head and neck squamous cell carcinoma were enrolled in the trial. Before TCR sequencing, CD4+ and CD8+ T cells were separately sorted from peripheral blood.

Note on this clone: The antigen this receptor binds is unknown. Base qualities are not recorded, but no much larger clone differs from it by a single base.

This chain joins TRBV7-3 to TRBJ2-1, with the D gene too uncertain to name. The TCR was taken from an adult with an advanced solid tumor such as melanoma, head and neck, liver or kidney cancer. Sequenced here: CD4+ or CD8+ T cells sorted from blood, sampled in a trial of the OX40 agonist ivuxolimab. Here is the DNA: TGTGCCAGCAGCACCCTTCACGGGAATGAGCAGTTCTTC. Its protein reads: CASSTLHGNEQFF. Reference TRBV7-3 and TRBJ2-1 proteins supply the regions before and after the CDR3; the full variable domain is: GAGVSQTPSNKVTEKGKYVELRCDPISGHTALYWYRQSLGQGPEFLIYFQGTGAADDSGLPNDRFFAVRPEGSVSTLKIQRTERGDSAVYLCASSTLHGNEQFFGPGTRLTVL.